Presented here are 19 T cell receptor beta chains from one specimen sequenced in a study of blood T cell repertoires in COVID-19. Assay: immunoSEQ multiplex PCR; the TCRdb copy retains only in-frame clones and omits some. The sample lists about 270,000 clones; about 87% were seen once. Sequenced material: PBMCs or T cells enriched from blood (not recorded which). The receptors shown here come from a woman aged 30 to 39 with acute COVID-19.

The CDR3 region is CASSFTEAFF. The CDR3 region has the DNA TGTGCCAGCAGTTTCACAGAAGCTTTCTTT. The chain has TRBV28 and TRBJ1-1; D unclear. Looked up from germline, CDR1 is MDHEN and CDR2 is SYDVKM. The CDR3 loop spans 10 amino acids. V was trimmed by 3 bases and J by 8 bases, leaving 4 bases between them.

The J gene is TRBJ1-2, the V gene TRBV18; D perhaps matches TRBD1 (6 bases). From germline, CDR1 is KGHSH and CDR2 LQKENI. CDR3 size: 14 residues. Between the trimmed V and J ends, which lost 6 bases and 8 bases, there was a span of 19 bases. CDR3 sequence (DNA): TGTGCCAGCTCCACCGGGACAAAGTATGGCGGCTACACCTTC. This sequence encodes CASSTGTKYGGYTF.

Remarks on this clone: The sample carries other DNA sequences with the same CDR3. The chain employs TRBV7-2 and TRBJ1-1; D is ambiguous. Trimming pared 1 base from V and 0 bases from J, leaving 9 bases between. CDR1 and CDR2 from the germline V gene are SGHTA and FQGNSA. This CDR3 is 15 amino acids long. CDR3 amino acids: CASSLGGQLNTEAFF. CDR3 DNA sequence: TGTGCCAGCAGCTTAGGAGGGCAGTTGAACACTGAAGCTTTCTTT.

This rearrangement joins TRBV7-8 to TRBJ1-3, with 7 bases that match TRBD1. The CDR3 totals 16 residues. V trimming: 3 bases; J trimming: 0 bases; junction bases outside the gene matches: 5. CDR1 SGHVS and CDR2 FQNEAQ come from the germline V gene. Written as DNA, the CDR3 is TGTGCCAGCAGCTTTTTCGACAGGGTCTCTGGAAACACCATATATTTT. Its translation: CASSFFDRVSGNTIYF.

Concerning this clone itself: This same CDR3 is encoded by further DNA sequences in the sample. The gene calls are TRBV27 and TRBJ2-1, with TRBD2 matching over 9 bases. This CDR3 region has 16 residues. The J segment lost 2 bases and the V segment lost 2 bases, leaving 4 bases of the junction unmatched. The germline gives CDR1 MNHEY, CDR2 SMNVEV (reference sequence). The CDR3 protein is CASSLRLAGPYNEQFF. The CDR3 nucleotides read TGTGCCAGCAGTTTACGGCTAGCGGGACCCTACAATGAGCAGTTCTTC.

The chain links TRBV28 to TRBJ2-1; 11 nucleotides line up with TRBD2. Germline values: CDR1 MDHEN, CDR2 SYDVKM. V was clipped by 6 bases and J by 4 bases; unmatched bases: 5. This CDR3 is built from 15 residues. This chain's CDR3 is CASSSTSGIYNEQFF. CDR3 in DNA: TGTGCCAGCAGCTCGACTAGCGGGATTTACAATGAGCAGTTCTTC.

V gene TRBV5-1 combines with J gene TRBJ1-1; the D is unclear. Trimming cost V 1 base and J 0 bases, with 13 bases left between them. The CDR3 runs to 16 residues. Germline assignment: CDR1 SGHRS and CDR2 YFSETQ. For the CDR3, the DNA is TGCGCCAGCAGCTTGTCAGGAACCCTAATGAACACTGAAGCTTTCTTT. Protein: CASSLSGTLMNTEAFF.

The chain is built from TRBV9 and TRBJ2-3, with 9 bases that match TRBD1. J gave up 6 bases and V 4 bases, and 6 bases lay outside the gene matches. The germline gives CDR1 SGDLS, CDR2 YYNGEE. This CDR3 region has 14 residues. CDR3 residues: CASSPWTGADTQYF. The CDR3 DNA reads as TGTGCCAGCAGCCCATGGACAGGGGCGGATACGCAGTATTTT.

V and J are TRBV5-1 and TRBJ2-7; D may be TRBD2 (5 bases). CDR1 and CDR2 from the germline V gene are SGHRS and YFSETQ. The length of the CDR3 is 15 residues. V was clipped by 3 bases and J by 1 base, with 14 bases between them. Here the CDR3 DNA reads TGCGCCAGCAGCTCTGGGAGCGGAGCTTCCTACGAGCAGTACTTC. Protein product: CASSSGSGASYEQYF.

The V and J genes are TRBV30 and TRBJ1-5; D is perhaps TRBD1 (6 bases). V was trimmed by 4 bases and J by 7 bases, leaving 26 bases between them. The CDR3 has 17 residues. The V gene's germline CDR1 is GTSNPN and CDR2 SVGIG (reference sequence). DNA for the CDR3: TGTGCCTGGACTAGGGGGAGGGCCAAGGGCCTCCTCCAGCCCCAGCATTTT. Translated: CAWTRGRAKGLLQPQHF.

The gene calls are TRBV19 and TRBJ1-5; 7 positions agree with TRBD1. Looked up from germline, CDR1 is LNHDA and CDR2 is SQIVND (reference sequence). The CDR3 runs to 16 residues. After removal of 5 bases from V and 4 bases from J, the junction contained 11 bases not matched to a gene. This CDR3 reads CASSLPRQGRNQPQHF. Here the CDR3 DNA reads TGTGCCAGTAGTCTCCCAAGACAGGGTAGGAATCAGCCCCAGCATTTT.

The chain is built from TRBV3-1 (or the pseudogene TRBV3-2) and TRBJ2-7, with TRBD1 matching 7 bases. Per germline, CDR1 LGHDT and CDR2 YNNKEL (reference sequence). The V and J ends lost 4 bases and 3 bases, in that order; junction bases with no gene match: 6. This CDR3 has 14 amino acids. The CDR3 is CASSLGQAGYEQYF. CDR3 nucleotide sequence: TGTGCCAGCAGCCTCGGACAGGCAGGCTACGAGCAGTACTTC.

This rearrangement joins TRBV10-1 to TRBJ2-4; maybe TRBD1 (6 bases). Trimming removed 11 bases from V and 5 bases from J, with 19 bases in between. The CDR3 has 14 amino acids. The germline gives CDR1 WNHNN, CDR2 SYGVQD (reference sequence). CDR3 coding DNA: TGCGCCGCCTCGGGGCAGGGGTCCGAAAACATTCAGTACTTC. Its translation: CAASGQGSENIQYF.

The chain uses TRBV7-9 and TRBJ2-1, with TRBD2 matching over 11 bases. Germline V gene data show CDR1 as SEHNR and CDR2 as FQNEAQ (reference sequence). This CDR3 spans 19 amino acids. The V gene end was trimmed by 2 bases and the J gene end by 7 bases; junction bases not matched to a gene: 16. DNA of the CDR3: TGTGCCAGCAGCTTACAGGTACTAGCGGGAGTTGTTCATTTGAATGAGCAGTTCTTC. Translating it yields CASSLQVLAGVVHLNEQFF.

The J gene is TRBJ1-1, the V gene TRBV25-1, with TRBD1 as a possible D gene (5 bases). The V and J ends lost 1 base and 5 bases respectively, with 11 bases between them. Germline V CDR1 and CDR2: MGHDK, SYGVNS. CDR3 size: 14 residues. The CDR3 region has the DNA TGTGCCAGCAGTGAATCGCTGGGGGGTACTGAAGCTTTCTTT. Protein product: CASSESLGGTEAFF.

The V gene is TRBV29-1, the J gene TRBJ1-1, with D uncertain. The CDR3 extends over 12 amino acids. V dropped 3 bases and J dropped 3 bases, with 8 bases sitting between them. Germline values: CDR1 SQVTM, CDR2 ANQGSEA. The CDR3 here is CSVEAGDTEAFF. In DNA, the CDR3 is TGCAGCGTTGAGGCCGGGGACACTGAAGCTTTCTTT.

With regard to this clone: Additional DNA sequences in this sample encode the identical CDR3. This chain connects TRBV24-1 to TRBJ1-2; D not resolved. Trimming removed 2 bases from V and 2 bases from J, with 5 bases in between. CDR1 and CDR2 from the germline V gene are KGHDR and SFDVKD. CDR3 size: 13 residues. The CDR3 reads CATSDSGNYGYTF. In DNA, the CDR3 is TGTGCCACCAGTGATTCCGGGAACTATGGCTACACCTTC.

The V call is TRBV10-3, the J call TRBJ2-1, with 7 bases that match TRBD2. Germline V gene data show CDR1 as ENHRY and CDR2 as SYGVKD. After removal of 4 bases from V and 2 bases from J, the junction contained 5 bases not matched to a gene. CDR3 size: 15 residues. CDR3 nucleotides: TGTGCCATCAGTGGGTGGGAGGGCCCCTACAATGAGCAGTTCTTC. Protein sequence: CAISGWEGPYNEQFF.

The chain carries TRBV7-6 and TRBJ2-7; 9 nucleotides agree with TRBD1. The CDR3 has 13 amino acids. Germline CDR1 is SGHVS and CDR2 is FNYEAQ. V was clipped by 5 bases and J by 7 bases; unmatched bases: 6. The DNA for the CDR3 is TGTGCCAGCAGCAGGGACAGGGCGAGGGAGCAGTACTTC. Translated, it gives CASSRDRAREQYF.